Sequencing of this T cell receptor (beta chain) was carried out in a study of blood T cell repertoires in COVID-19. On the study more broadly: PBMCs, B-cell-depleted T cells, or T cells were the source of the cDNA or gDNA that made up the material.

Authors' data handling: Estimation of nucleated cell counts was performed using reference gene primer amplification. TCRdb keeps only in-frame clones here, not all; method: immunoSEQ multiplex PCR. The D gene and trimming were derived from the DNA, and the V and J assignments and clone size from that table. The sample holds about 15,000 clones, around 88% seen once. Sequencing input: peripheral blood. The sequence was obtained from a human donor in a cohort sampled during active COVID-19.

Here the CDR3 reads CASSFDTGVGETQYF. The CDR3 DNA sequence: TGTGCCAGCAGCTTCGATACAGGTGTGGGGGAGACCCAGTACTTC. V and J are TRBV7-2 and TRBJ2-5, with D perhaps TRBD1 (5 bases). Trimming removed 3 bases at V and 5 bases at J, with 16 bases between. CDR3 length: 15 residues. Germline values: CDR1 SGHTA, CDR2 FQGNSA.